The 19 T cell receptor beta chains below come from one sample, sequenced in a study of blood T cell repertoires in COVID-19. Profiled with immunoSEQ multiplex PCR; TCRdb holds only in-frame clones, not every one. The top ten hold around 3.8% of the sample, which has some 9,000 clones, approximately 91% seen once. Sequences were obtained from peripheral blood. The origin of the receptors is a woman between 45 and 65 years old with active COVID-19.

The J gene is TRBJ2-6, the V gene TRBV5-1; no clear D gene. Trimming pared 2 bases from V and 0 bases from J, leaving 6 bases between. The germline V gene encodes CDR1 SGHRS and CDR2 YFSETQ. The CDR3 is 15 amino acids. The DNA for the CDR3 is TGCGCCAGCAGCTTAGCTAGCTCTGGGGCCAACGTCCTGACTTTC. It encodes CASSLASSGANVLTF.

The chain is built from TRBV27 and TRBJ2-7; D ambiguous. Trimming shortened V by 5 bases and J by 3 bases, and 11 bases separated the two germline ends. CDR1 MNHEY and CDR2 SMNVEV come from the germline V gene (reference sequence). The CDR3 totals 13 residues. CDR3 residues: CASSPYPDYEQYF. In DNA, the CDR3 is TGTGCCAGCAGTCCATACCCAGACTACGAGCAGTACTTC.

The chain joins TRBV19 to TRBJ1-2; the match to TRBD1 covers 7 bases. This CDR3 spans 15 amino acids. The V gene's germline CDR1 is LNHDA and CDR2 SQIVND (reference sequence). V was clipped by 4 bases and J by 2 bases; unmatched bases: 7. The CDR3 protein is CASSKGTAENYGYTF. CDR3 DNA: TGTGCCAGTAGTAAGGGGACAGCCGAAAACTATGGCTACACCTTC. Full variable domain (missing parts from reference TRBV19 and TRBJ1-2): DGGITQSPKYLFRKEGQNVTLSCEQNLNHDAMYWYRQDPGQGLRLIYYSQIVNDFQKGDIAEGYSVSREKKESFPLTVTSAQKNPTAFYLCASSKGTAENYGYTFGSGTRLTVV.

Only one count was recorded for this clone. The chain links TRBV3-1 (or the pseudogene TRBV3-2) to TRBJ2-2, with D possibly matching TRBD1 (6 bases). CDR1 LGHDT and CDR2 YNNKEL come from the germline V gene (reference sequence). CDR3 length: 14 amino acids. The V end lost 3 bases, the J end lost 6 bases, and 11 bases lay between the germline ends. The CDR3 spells CASSQGASPGELFF. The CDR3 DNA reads TGTGCCAGCAGCCAGGGGGCGTCCCCCGGGGAGCTGTTTTTT.

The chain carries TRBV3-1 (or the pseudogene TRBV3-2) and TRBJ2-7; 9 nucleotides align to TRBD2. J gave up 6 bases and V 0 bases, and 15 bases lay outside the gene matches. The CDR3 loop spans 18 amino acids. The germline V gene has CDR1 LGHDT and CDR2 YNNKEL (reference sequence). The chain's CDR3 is CASSQDPRSRVAGVEQYF. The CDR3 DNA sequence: TGTGCCAGCAGCCAAGATCCCAGGTCGAGGGTAGCGGGAGTCGAGCAGTACTTC.

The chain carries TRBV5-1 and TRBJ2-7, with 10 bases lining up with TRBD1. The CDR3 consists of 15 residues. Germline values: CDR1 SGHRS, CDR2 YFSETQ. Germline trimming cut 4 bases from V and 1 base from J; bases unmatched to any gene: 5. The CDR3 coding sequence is TGCGCCAGCAGCCCGGCGGGACAGGGGTCCTACGAGCAGTACTTC. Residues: CASSPAGQGSYEQYF.

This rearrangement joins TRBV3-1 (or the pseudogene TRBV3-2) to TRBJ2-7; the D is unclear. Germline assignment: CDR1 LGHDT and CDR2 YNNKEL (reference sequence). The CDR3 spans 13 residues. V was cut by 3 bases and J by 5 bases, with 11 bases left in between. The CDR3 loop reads CASSQPEIDEQYF. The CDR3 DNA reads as TGTGCCAGCAGCCAGCCCGAGATCGACGAGCAGTACTTC.

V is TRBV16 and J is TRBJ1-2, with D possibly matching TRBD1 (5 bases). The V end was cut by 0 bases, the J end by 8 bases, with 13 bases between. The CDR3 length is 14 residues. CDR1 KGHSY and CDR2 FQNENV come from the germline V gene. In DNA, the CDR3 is TGTGCCAGCAGCCAATCCCACTCCTCAGGGGGCTACACCTTC. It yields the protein CASSQSHSSGGYTF.

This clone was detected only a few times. CDR3 in DNA: TGTGCCAGCAGTTTAACAGGGACGTACTATGGCTACACCTTC. It translates to CASSLTGTYYGYTF. The V call is TRBV27, the J call TRBJ1-2, with D perhaps matching TRBD1 (6 bases). In germline, CDR1 is MNHEY, CDR2 SMNVEV (reference sequence). V shed 2 bases and J shed 3 bases, with 10 bases lying between them. This CDR3 contains 14 residues.

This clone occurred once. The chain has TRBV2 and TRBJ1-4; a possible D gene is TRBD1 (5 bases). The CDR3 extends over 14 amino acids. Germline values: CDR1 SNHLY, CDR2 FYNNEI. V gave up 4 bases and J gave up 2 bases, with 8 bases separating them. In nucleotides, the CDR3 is TGTGCCAGCAGTGCGGGGGTTACTAATGAAAAACTGTTTTTT. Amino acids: CASSAGVTNEKLFF.

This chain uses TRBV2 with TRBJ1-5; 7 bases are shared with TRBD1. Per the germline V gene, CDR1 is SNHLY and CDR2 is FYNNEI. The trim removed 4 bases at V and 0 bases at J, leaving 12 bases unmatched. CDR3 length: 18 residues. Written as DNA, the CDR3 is TGTGCCAGCAGTGTTGCCAGGGGGAATTCCTATAGCAATCAGCCCCAGCATTTT. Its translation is CASSVARGNSYSNQPQHF.

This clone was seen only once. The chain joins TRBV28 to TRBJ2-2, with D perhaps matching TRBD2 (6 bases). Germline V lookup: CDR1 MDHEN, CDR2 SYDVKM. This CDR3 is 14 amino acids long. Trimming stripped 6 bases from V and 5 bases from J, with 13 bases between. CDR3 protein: CASSPGLRTGELFF. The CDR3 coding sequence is TGTGCCAGCAGCCCGGGACTTAGGACCGGGGAGCTGTTTTTT.

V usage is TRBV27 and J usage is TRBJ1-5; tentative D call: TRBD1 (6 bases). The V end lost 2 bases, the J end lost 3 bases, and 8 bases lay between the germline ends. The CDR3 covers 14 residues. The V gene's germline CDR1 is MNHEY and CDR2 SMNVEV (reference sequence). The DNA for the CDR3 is TGTGCCAGCAGTTTAGGGGGCGTCAATCAGCCCCAGCATTTT. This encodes CASSLGGVNQPQHF.

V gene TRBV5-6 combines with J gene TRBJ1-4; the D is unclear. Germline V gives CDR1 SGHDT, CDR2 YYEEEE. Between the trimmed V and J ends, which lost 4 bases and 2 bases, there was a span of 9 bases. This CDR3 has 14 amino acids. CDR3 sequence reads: CASSPTLTNEKLFF. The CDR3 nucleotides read TGTGCCAGCAGCCCGACACTTACTAATGAAAAACTGTTTTTT.

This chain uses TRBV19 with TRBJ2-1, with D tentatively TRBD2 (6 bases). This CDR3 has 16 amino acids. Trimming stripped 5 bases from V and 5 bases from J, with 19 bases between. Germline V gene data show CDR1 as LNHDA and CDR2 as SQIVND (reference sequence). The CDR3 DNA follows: TGTGCCAGTAGTCCTCGGGGACTCAAATTAAACAATGAGCAGTTCTTC. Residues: CASSPRGLKLNNEQFF.

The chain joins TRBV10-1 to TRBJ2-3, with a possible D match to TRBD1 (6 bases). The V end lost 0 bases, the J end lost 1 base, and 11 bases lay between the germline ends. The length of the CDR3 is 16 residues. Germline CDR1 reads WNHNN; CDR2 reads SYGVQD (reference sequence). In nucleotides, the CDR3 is TGCGCCAGCAGTGAGTCGACAGGCTCGGGCACAGATACGCAGTATTTT. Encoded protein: CASSESTGSGTDTQYF.

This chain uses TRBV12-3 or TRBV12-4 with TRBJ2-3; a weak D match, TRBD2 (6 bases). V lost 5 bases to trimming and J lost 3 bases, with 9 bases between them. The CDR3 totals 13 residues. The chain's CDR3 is CASSRLVTDTQYF. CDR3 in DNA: TGTGCCAGCAGTCGACTAGTTACAGATACGCAGTATTTT.

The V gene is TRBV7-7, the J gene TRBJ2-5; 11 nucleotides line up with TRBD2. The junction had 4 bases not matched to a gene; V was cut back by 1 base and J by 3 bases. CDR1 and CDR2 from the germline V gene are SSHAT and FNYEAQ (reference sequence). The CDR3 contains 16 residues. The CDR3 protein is CASSLETSGMEETQYF. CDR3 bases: TGTGCCAGCAGCTTAGAGACTAGCGGGATGGAAGAGACCCAGTACTTC.

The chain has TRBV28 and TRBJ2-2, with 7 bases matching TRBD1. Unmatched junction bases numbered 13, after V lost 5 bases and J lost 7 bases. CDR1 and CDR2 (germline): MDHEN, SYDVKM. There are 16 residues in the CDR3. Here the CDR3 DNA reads TGTGCCAGCAGTGCCTCGGGACAGCCCAAGGACGGGGAGCTGTTTTTT. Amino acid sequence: CASSASGQPKDGELFF. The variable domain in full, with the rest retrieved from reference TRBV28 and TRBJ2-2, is DVKVTQSSRYLVKRTGEKVFLECVQDMDHENMFWYRQDPGLGLRLIYFSYDVKMKEKGDIPEGYSVSREKKERFSLILESASTNQTSMYLCASSASGQPKDGELFFGEGSRLTVL.